What follows are 2 T cell receptor beta chains derived from one specimen sequenced in a study of cytotoxic CD8 clonotypes in ibrutinib-treated CLL. The method was immunoSEQ multiplex PCR; TCRdb's version includes in-frame clones alone and lacks a portion of them. The sample yields under 200,000 clones, about four fifths seen once. Sequencing used PBMCs, obtained after 12 months of ibrutinib treatment. The receptors shown here come from a human donor with chronic lymphocytic leukemia.

The genes are TRBV5-4 and TRBJ1-1, with 8 bases lining up with TRBD1. The CDR3 is made up of 13 amino acids. The J segment lost 6 bases and the V segment lost 4 bases, leaving 5 bases of the junction unmatched. Germline V gene data show CDR1 as SGHNT and CDR2 as YYREEE (reference sequence). This CDR3 reads CASSPPQGAEAFF. As DNA, the CDR3 is TGTGCCAGCAGCCCGCCACAGGGGGCTGAAGCTTTCTTT.

The sample holds one count of this clone. In the same sample, other DNA sequences code for this CDR3. The chain uses TRBV4-2 and TRBJ1-3; D remains ambiguous. The CDR3 contains 16 residues. Germline V gene data show CDR1 as LGHNA and CDR2 as YNFKEQ. Trimming removed 3 bases at V and 2 bases at J, with 14 bases between. In DNA form, the CDR3 reads TGTGCCAGCAGCCAGGAATGGTTGTTCGCTGGAAACACCATATATTTT. This codes for CASSQEWLFAGNTIYF.